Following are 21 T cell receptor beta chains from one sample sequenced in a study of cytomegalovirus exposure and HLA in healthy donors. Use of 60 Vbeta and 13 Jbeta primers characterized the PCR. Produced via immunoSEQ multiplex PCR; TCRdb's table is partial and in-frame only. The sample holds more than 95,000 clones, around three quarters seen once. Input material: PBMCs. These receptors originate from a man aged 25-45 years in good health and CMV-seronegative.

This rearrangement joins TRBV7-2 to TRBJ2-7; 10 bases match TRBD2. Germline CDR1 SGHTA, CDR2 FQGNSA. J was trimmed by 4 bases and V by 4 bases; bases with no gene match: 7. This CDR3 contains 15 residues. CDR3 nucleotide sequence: TGTGCCAGCAGCTCTATTAGCGGGGGGCCTTACGAGCAGTACTTC. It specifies CASSSISGGPYEQYF.

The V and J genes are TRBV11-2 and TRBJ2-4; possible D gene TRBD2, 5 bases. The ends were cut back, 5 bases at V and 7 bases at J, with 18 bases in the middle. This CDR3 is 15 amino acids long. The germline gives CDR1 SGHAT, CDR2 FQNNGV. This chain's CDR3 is CASSLPGPRVNIQYF. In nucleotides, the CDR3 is TGTGCCAGCAGCCTCCCTGGGCCGAGGGTCAACATTCAGTACTTC.

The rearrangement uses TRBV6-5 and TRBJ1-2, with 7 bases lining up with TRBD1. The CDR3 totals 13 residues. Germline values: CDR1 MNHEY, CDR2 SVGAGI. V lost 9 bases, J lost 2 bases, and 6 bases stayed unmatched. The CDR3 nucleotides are TGTGCCAGTAGGGACAGTTTGAACTATGGCTACACCTTC. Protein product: CASRDSLNYGYTF.

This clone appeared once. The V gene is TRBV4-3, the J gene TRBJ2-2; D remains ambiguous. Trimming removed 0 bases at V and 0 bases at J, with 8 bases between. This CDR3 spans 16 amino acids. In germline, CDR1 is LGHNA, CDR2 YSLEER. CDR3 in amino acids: CASSQDAGSNTGELFF. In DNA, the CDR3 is TGCGCCAGCAGCCAAGATGCAGGATCGAACACCGGGGAGCTGTTTTTT.

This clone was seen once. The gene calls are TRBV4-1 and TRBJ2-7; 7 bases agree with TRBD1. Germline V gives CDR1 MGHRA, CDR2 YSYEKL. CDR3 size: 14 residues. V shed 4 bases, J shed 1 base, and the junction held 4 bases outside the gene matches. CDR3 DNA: TGCGCCAGCAGCCTACCGGACAGGTCCTACGAGCAGTACTTC. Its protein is CASSLPDRSYEQYF.

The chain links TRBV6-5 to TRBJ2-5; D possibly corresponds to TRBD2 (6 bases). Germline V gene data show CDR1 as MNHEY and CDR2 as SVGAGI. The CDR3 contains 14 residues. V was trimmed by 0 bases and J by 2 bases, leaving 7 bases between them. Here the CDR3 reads CASSYSLAQETQYF. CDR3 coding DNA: TGTGCCAGCAGTTACTCTCTAGCGCAAGAGACCCAGTACTTC.

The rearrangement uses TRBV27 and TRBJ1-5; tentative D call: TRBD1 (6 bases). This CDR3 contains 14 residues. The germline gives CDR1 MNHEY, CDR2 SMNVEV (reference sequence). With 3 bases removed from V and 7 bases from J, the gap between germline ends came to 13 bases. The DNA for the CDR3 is TGTGCCAGCAGTTTTTTAGGGGGGGGGCAGCCCCAGCATTTT. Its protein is CASSFLGGGQPQHF.

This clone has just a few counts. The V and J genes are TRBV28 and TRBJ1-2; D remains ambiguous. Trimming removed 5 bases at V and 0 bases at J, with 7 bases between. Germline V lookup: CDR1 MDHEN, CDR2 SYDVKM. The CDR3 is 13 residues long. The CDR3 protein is CASSPRANYGYTF. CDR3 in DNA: TGTGCCAGCAGTCCCCGAGCTAACTATGGCTACACCTTC.

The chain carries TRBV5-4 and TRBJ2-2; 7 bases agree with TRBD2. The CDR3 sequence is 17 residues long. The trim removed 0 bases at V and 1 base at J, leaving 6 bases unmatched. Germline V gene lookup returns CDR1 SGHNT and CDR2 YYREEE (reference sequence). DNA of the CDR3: TGTGCCAGCAGCTTGGGGGTCGTAGCGGGGAACACCGGGGAGCTGTTTTTT. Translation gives CASSLGVVAGNTGELFF.

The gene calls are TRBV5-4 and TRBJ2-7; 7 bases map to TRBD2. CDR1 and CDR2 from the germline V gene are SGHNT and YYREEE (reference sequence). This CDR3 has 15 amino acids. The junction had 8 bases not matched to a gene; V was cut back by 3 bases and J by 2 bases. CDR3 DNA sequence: TGTGCCAGCAGCTCGGGGGGACTTACCCCCTACGAGCAGTACTTC. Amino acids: CASSSGGLTPYEQYF. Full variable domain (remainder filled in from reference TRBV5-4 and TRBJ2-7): ETGVTQSPTHLIKTRGQQVTLRCSSQSGHNTVSWYQQALGQGPQFIFQYYREEENGRGNFPPRFSGLQFPNYSSELNVNALELDDSALYLCASSSGGLTPYEQYFGPGTRLTVT.

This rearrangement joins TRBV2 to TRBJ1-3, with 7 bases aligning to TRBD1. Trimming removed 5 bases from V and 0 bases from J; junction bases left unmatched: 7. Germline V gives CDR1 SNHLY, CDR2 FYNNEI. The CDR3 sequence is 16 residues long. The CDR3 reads CASSLRQGRSGNTIYF. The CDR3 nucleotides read TGTGCCAGCAGTCTCCGACAGGGACGCTCTGGAAACACCATATATTTT.

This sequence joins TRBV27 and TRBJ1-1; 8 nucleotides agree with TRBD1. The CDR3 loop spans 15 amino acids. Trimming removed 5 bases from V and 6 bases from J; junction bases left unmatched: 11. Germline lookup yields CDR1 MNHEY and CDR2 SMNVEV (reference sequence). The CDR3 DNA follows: TGTGCCAGCAGTCCCTACGGACAGGGTGGGCCTGAAGCTTTCTTT. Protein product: CASSPYGQGGPEAFF.

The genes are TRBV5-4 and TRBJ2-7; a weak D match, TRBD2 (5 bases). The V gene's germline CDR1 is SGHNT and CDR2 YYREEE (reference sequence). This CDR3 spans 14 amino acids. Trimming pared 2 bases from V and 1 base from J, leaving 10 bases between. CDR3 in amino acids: CASSFGVLSYEQYF. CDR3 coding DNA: TGTGCCAGCAGCTTCGGGGTTTTGTCCTACGAGCAGTACTTC. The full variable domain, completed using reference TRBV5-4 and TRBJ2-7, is ETGVTQSPTHLIKTRGQQVTLRCSSQSGHNTVSWYQQALGQGPQFIFQYYREEENGRGNFPPRFSGLQFPNYSSELNVNALELDDSALYLCASSFGVLSYEQYFGPGTRLTVT.

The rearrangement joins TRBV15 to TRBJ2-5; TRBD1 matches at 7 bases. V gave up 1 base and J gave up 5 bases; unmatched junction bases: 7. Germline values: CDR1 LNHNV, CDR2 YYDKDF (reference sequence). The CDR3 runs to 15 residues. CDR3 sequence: CATSRAQGLVETQYF. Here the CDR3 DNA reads TGTGCCACCAGCAGAGCACAGGGGTTGGTGGAGACCCAGTACTTC.

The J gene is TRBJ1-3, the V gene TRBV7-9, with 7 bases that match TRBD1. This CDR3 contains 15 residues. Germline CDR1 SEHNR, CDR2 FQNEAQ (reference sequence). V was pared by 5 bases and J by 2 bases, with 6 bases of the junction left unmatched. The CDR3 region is CASSPRTGAGNTIYF. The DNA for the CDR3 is TGTGCCAGCAGCCCCCGGACAGGTGCTGGAAACACCATATATTTT. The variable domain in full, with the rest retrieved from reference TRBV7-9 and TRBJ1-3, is DTGVSQNPRHKITKRGQNVTFRCDPISEHNRLYWYRQTLGQGPEFLTYFQNEAQLEKSRLLSDRFSAERPKGSFSTLEIQRTEQGDSAMYLCASSPRTGAGNTIYFGEGSWLTVV.

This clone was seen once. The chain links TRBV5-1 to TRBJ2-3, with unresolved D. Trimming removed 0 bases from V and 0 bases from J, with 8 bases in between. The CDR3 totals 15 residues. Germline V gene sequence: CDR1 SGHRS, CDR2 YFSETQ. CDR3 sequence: CASSLAAASTDTQYF. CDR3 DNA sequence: TGCGCCAGCAGCTTGGCCGCGGCTAGCACAGATACGCAGTATTTT.

CDR3 region: CASSGKGLNTGELFF. The CDR3 DNA reads as TGTGCCAGCAGCGGAAAGGGGCTGAACACCGGGGAGCTGTTTTTT. The V and J genes are TRBV9 and TRBJ2-2; D might be TRBD1 (5 bases). Germline V lookup: CDR1 SGDLS, CDR2 YYNGEE. V was pared by 3 bases and J by 1 base, with 10 bases between. This CDR3 is built from 15 residues.

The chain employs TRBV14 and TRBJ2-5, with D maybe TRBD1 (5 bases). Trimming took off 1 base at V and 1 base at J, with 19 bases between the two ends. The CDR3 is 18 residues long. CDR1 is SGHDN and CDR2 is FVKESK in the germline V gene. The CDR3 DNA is TGTGCCAGCAGCCAAGGCGTTAGATCCCGACAGTCCCAAGAGACCCAGTACTTC. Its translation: CASSQGVRSRQSQETQYF.

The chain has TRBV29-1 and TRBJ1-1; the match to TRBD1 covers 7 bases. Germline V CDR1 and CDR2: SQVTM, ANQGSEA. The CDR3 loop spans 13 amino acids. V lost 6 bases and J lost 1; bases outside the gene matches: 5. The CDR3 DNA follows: TGCAGCGTCGGGGGACAGAGGAACACTGAAGCTTTCTTT. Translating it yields CSVGGQRNTEAFF.

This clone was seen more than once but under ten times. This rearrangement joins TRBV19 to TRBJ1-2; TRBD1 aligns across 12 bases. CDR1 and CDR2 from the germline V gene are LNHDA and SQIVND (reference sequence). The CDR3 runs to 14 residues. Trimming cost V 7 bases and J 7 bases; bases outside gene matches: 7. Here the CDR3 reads CASNPGQGAGGYTF. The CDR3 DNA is TGTGCCAGTAACCCGGGACAGGGGGCAGGTGGCTACACCTTC.

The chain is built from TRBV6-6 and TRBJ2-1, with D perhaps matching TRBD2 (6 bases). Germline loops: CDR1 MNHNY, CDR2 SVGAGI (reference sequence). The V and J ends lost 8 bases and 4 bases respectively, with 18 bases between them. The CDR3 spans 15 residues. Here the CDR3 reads CASVSLASMYNEQFF. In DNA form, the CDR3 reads TGTGCCAGCGTATCCCTAGCGAGCATGTACAATGAGCAGTTCTTC.